This is a list of T cell receptor beta chains from one sample in a study of blood T cell repertoires in COVID-19. Method: immunoSEQ multiplex PCR; TCRdb's copy keeps in-frame clones and lacks some. The table shows approximately 200,000 clones, with about 88% occurring only once. The sequenced material came from peripheral blood. The receptors here all came from a man between 65 and 85 years old with acute or convalescent COVID-19. The CDR3 runs from the conserved cysteine through the conserved F or W. D genes are given only for firm matches. Only part of the rows carry a size: once, few, many, or a class if the clone is expanded.

TRBJ1-2,TRBV5-1,-,-,TGCGCCAGCAGCTTTCAGTCCGGGGGGTATGGCTACACCTTC,CASSFQSGGYGYTF
TRBJ2-7,TRBV3-1/TRBV3-2,TRBD2,-,TGTGCCAGCAGACCCACGGGGACTAGCCCCGGAGAGCAGTACTTC,CASRPTGTSPGEQYF
TRBJ2-7,TRBV5-1,-,-,TGCGCCAGCAGCCTACGGACAGCCTACGAGCAGTACTTC,CASSLRTAYEQYF
TRBJ2-3,TRBV3-1/TRBV3-2,TRBD2,-,TGTGCCAGCAGCCTGACAGCGGGAAGCACAGATACGCAGTATTTT,CASSLTAGSTDTQYF
TRBJ2-1,TRBV7-2,TRBD1,-,TGTGCCAGCAGCTTAGTAGGGACAGGGGGCTACAATGAGCAGTTCTTC,CASSLVGTGGYNEQFF
TRBJ1-5,TRBV30,TRBD1,-,TGTGCCTGGAGTGTGGGGGCAGGGGGCTCTCAGCCCCAGCATTTT,CAWSVGAGGSQPQHF
TRBJ1-2,TRBV5-8,-,-,TGTGCCAGCAGCCGGCCGGGAGGATCCAGCAACTATGGCTACACCTTC,CASSRPGGSSNYGYTF
TRBJ2-1,TRBV3-1/TRBV3-2,-,-,TGTGCCAGCAGCAAAGGGAGTCTAGAGTTCTTC,CASSKGSLEFF
TRBJ1-1,TRBV3-1/TRBV3-2,-,-,TGTGCCAGCAGCCAAAGACAAGTCGCTGAAGCTTTCTTT,CASSQRQVAEAFF
TRBJ2-2,TRBV6-5,TRBD2,-,TGTGCCAGCACGACTAGCCAAAACACCGGGGAGCTGTTTTTT,CASTTSQNTGELFF
TRBJ1-1,TRBV28,TRBD1,-,TGTGCCAGCAGTCCGACAGGGACCTACACTGAAGCTTTCTTT,CASSPTGTYTEAFF
TRBJ2-1,TRBV28,TRBD1,-,TGTGCCAGCAGCTCTTCCGGGACAGGCTCCTACAATGAGCAGTTCTTC,CASSSSGTGSYNEQFF
TRBJ2-7,TRBV12-3/TRBV12-4,-,-,TGTGCCAGCAGTTTAGCCCAGGGGCAGTACTTC,CASSLAQGQYF
TRBJ1-5,TRBV5-1,-,-,TGCGCCAGCAGCGAAGGGAGCGGAAATCAGCCCCAGCATTTT,CASSEGSGNQPQHF
TRBJ2-6,TRBV4-2,-,-,TGTGCCAGCAGCGAAGGGGCGGGGTCCGGGGCCAACGTCCTGACTTTC,CASSEGAGSGANVLTF
TRBJ1-4,TRBV6-5,-,-,TGTGCCAGCCGGAGAGGGATCGGAACTAATGAAAAACTGTTTTTT,CASRRGIGTNEKLFF
TRBJ1-1,TRBV10-3,-,-,TGTGCCACCAAGTGGGAGGGGGGTCGGGACACTGAAGCTTTCTTT,CATKWEGGRDTEAFF
TRBJ2-1,TRBV3-1/TRBV3-2,-,-,TGTGCCAGCAGCCAAGATTATTACTCCTACAATGAGCAGTTCTTC,CASSQDYYSYNEQFF
TRBJ1-4,TRBV4-3,-,few,TGCGCCAGCAGCCGAGGGCGGATAGGGGGAACTAATGAAAAACTGTTTTTT,CASSRGRIGGTNEKLFF
TRBJ1-5,TRBV21-1,-,few,TGTGCCAGCAGCAAAGATCGTGAAGGGGAGGGCAATCAGCCCCAGCATTTT,CASSKDREGEGNQPQHF
TRBJ2-7,TRBV6-5,TRBD1,-,TGTGCCAGCAGAAGGGGACAGTCCTACGAGCAGTACTTC,CASRRGQSYEQYF
TRBJ1-4,TRBV7-9,TRBD1,-,TGTGCCAGCAGAAAGACGGCAGGGGGTGAAAAACTGTTTTTT,CASRKTAGGEKLFF
TRBJ1-5,TRBV4-3,-,-,TGCGCCAGCAGCCAAGATATAGAATTCAATCAGCCCCAGCATTTT,CASSQDIEFNQPQHF
TRBJ1-1,TRBV7-2,-,-,TGTGCCAGCAGCTTAGTCTACAGCAGCATGAACACTGAAGCTTTCTTT,CASSLVYSSMNTEAFF
TRBJ1-1,TRBV11-2,-,-,TGTGCCAGCAGCTTAGCACAGATGGCAGGGGAGTGGAACACTGAAGCTTTCTTT,CASSLAQMAGEWNTEAFF
TRBJ2-2,TRBV10-3,TRBD1,-,TGTGCCATCAGACAAGGCCAGGGGGCCAACACCGGGGAGCTGTTTTTT,CAIRQGQGANTGELFF
TRBJ2-5,TRBV10-3,TRBD1,once,TGTGCCATCAGTGGGGCACAGGGGAACCAAGAGACCCAGTACTTC,CAISGAQGNQETQYF
TRBJ2-7,TRBV6-5,TRBD2,-,TGTGCCAGCAGTTACTCGCGGGAGCTTTACGAGCAGTACTTC,CASSYSRELYEQYF
TRBJ2-7,TRBV7-9,TRBD1,-,TGTGCCAGCAGCAAACCCGGGACAGGGCCTGGAAACGAGCAGTACTTC,CASSKPGTGPGNEQYF
TRBJ2-1,TRBV7-2,TRBD2,-,TGTGCCAGCAGCTTAGATGGACTAGCGTTCAATGAGCAGTTCTTC,CASSLDGLAFNEQFF
TRBJ1-1,TRBV4-2,TRBD1,-,TGTGCCAGCAGCCAAACAGGGGGCTTTAGTGAAGCTTTCTTT,CASSQTGGFSEAFF
TRBJ1-2,TRBV28,TRBD1,-,TGTGCCAGCAGGACGGGACAGGGTGGCTATGGCTACACCTTC,CASRTGQGGYGYTF
TRBJ2-1,TRBV19,TRBD2,-,TGTGCCAGTAGTATTCTAACTAGCGTTTACAATGAGCAGTTCTTC,CASSILTSVYNEQFF
TRBJ2-3,TRBV19,TRBD1,-,TGTGCCAGCTCACCGGGACAGGGAGTAACAGATACGCAGTATTTT,CASSPGQGVTDTQYF
TRBJ1-2,TRBV5-6,-,-,TGTGCCAGCACCCGAAGAGGCGGGGGGGGAGCTAACTATGGCTACACCTTC,CASTRRGGGGANYGYTF
TRBJ2-7,TRBV5-1,TRBD1,few,TGCGCCAGCAGCTTGGATCCAGGGACAGTCTCCTACGAGCAGTACTTC,CASSLDPGTVSYEQYF
TRBJ2-1,TRBV11-2,TRBD2,-,TGTGCCAGCAGCTTAGGGACCAGCGGGAGGGCCAACAATGAGCAGTTCTTC,CASSLGTSGRANNEQFF
TRBJ1-4,TRBV4-2,TRBD1,-,TGTGCCAGCAGCCAAGAACCCACAGGGGCGGTAAATGAAAAACTGTTTTTT,CASSQEPTGAVNEKLFF
TRBJ2-2,TRBV28,-,-,TGTGCCAGCAGTTTAGGCGGGGCGGGAACCGGGGAGCTGTTTTTT,CASSLGGAGTGELFF
TRBJ2-3,TRBV7-3,TRBD2,-,TGTGCCAGCAGCCCCCTAGCGGGATTTCGCACAGATACGCAGTATTTT,CASSPLAGFRTDTQYF
TRBJ1-5,TRBV30,TRBD1,-,TGTGCCTGGAGTGGGGGGACAGCGTTCAATCAGCCCCAGCATTTT,CAWSGGTAFNQPQHF
TRBJ2-7,TRBV6-5,TRBD1,-,TGTGCCAGCAGTTACACAACCGGGACAGGGGAGCAGTACTTC,CASSYTTGTGEQYF
TRBJ2-7,TRBV5-1,-,-,TGCGCCAGCAGCTTAACCCAGACAGGGACTGGCGAGCAGTACTTC,CASSLTQTGTGEQYF
TRBJ1-5,TRBV18,-,-,TGTGCCAGCTCACCCGGACAGACCAATCAGCCCCAGCATTTT,CASSPGQTNQPQHF
TRBJ2-3,TRBV30,-,-,TGTGCCTGGAGCGAGCGAGGTGATACGCAGTATTTT,CAWSERGDTQYF
TRBJ2-1,TRBV5-1,-,-,TGCGCCAGCAGCCCGTCCGGGGCCTACAATGAGCAGTTCTTC,CASSPSGAYNEQFF
TRBJ1-4,TRBV5-6,TRBD1,-,TGTGCCAGCCGGGACAGGGGGACCCTTAATGAAAAACTGTTTTTT,CASRDRGTLNEKLFF
TRBJ2-7,TRBV7-2,TRBD2,-,TGTGCCAGCAGCCCTAACCTGACTAGCGGGGGTCCCTACGAGCAGTACTTC,CASSPNLTSGGPYEQYF